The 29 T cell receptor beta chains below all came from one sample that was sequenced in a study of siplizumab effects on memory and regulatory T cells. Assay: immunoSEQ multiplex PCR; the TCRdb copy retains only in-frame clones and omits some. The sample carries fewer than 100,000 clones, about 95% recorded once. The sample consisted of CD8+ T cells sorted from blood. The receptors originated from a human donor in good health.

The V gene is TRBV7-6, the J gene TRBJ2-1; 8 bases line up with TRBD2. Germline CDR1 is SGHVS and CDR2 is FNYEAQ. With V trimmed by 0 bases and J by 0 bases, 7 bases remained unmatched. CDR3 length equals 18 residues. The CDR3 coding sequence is TGTGCCAGCAGCTTAGCCTCCGGGACTAGAGCCTCCTACAATGAGCAGTTCTTC. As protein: CASSLASGTRASYNEQFF.

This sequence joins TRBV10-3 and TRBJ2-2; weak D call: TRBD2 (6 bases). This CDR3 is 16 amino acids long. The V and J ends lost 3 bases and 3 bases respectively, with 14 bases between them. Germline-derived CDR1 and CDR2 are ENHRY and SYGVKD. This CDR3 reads CAISDQVWGDTGELFF. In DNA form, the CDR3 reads TGTGCCATCAGTGATCAGGTGTGGGGGGACACCGGGGAGCTGTTTTTT.

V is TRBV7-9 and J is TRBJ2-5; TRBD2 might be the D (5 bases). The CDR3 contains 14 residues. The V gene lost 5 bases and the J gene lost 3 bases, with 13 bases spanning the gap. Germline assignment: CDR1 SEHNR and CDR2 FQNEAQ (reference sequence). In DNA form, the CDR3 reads TGTGCCAGCAGCACACATTTCGGGGAAGAGACCCAGTACTTC. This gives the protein CASSTHFGEETQYF.

The CDR3 DNA follows: TGTGCCAGCTCACCACGACGGGACAGCGATAGCAATCAGCCCCAGCATTTT. Its protein is CASSPRRDSDSNQPQHF. The chain links TRBV18 to TRBJ1-5, with 7 bases lining up with TRBD1. The germline V gene has CDR1 KGHSH and CDR2 LQKENI. The V gene end was trimmed by 1 base and the J gene end by 0 bases; junction bases not matched to a gene: 6. The CDR3 is 17 residues long.

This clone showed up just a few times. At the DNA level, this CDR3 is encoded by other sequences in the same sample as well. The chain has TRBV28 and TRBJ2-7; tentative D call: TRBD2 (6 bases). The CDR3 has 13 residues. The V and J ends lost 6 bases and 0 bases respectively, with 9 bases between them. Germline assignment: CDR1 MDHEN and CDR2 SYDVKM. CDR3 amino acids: CASRPGASYEQYF. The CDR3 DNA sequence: TGTGCCAGCAGGCCGGGAGCCTCCTACGAGCAGTACTTC.

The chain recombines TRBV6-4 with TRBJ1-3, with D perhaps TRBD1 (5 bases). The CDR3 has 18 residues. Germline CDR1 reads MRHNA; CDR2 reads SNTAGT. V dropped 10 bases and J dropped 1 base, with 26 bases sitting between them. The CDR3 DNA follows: TGTGCCACATCCAAAAATTTCAGGGTTAGGGTTTCTGGAAACACCATATATTTT. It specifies CATSKNFRVRVSGNTIYF.

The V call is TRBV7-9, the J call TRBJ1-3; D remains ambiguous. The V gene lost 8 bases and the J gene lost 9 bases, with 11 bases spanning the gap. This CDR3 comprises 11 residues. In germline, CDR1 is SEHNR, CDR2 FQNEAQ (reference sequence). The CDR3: CASGIEATIYF. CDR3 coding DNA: TGTGCCAGCGGGATTGAGGCCACCATATATTTT.

DNA of the CDR3: TGTGCCAGCAGCTTCCTGCAGAGCTATGGCTACACCTTC. Protein product: CASSFLQSYGYTF. The rearrangement uses TRBV7-9 and TRBJ1-2; D not certain. Trimming shortened V by 3 bases and J by 4 bases, and 9 bases separated the two germline ends. This CDR3 region has 13 residues. CDR1 and CDR2 from the germline V gene are SEHNR and FQNEAQ (reference sequence).

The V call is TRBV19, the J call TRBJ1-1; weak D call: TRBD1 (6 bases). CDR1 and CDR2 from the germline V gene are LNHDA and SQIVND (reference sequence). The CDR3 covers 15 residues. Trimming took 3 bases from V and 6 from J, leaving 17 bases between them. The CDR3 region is CASSISGASKSEAFF. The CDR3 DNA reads TGTGCCAGTAGTATTTCGGGGGCCTCGAAATCTGAAGCTTTCTTT.

CDR3 nucleotide sequence: TGTGCCAGCAGCCTGCAGGGGAATCAGCCCCAGCATTTT. Translating it yields CASSLQGNQPQHF. V usage is TRBV5-5 and J usage is TRBJ1-5, with D possibly being TRBD1 (6 bases). The CDR3 is 13 residues long. Between the trimmed V and J ends, which lost 4 bases and 4 bases, there was a span of 9 bases. The V gene's germline CDR1 is SGHKS and CDR2 YYEKEE (reference sequence).

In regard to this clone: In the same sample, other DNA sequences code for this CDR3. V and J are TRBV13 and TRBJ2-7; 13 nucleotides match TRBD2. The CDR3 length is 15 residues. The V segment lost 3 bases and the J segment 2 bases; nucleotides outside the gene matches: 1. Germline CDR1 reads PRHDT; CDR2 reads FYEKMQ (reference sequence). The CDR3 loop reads CASSLGLAGTYEQYF. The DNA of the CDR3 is TGTGCCAGCAGCTTGGGACTAGCGGGAACCTACGAGCAGTACTTC.

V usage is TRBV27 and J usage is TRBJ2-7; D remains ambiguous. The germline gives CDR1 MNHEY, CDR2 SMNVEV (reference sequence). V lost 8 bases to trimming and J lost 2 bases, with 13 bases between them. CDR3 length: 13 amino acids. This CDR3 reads CASGKTQTYEQYF. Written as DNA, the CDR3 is TGTGCCAGCGGGAAGACCCAAACCTACGAGCAGTACTTC.

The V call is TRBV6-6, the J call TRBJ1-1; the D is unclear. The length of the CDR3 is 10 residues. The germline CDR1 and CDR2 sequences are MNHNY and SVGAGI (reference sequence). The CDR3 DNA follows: TGTGGTCGGGGAGGCACTGAAGCTTTCTTT. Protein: CGRGGTEAFF.

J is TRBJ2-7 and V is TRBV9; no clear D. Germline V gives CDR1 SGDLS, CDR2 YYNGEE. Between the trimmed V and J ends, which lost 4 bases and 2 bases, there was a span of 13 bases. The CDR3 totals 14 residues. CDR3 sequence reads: CASSPNGRAYEQYF. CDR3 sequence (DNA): TGTGCCAGCAGCCCCAACGGTCGGGCCTACGAGCAGTACTTC. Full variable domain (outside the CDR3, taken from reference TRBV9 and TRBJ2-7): DSGVTQTPKHLITATGQRVTLRCSPRSGDLSVYWYQQSLDQGLQFLIQYYNGEERAKGNILERFSAQQFPDLHSELNLSSLELGDSALYFCASSPNGRAYEQYFGPGTRLTVT.

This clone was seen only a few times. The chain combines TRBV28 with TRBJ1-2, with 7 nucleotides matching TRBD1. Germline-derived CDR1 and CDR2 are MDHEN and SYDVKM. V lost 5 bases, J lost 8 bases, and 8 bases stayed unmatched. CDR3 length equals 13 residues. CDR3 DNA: TGTGCCAGCAGTCCCCGGGCAGGGGGAGGCTACACCTTC. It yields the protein CASSPRAGGGYTF.

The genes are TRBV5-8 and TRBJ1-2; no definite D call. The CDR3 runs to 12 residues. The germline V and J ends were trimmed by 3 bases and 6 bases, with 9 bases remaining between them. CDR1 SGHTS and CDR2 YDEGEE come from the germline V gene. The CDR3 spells CASSWGVDGYTF. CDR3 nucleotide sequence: TGTGCCAGCAGCTGGGGTGTGGATGGCTACACCTTC.

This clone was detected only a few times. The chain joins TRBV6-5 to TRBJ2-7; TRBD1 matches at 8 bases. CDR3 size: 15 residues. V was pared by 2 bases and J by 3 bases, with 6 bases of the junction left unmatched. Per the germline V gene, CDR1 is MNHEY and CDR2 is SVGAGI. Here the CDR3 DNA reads TGTGCCAGCAGTTACCAGGGGGCACCATACTACGAGCAGTACTTC. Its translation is CASSYQGAPYYEQYF.

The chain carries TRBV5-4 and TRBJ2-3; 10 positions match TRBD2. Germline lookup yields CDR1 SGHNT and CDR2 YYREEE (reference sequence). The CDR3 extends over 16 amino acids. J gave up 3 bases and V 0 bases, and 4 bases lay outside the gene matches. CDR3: CASSLEGSGRTDTQYF. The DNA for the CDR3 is TGTGCCAGCAGCTTGGAAGGTAGCGGGAGGACAGATACGCAGTATTTT.

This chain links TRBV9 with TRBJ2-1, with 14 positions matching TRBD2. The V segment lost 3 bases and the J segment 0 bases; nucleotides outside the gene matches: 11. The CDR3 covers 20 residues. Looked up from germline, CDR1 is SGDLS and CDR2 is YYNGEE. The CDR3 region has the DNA TGTGCCAGCAGCGATACGACTAGCGGGAGGGCCCGCAGCTCCTACAATGAGCAGTTCTTC. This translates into CASSDTTSGRARSSYNEQFF.

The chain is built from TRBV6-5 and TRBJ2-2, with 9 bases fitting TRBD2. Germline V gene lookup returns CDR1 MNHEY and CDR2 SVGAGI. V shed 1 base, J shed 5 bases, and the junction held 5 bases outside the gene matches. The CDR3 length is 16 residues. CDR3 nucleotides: TGTGCCAGCAGTTACTTTAGCGGGAGTGGTACCGGGGAGCTGTTTTTT. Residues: CASSYFSGSGTGELFF.

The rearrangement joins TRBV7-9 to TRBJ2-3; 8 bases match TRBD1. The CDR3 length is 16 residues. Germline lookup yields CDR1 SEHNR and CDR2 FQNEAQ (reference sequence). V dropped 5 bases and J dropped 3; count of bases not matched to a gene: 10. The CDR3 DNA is TGTGCCAGCAGCATCGGACAGGGAAAGAAGACAGATACGCAGTATTTT. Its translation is CASSIGQGKKTDTQYF. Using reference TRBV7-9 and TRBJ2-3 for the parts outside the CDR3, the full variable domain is DTGVSQNPRHKITKRGQNVTFRCDPISEHNRLYWYRQTLGQGPEFLTYFQNEAQLEKSRLLSDRFSAERPKGSFSTLEIQRTEQGDSAMYLCASSIGQGKKTDTQYFGPGTRLTVL.

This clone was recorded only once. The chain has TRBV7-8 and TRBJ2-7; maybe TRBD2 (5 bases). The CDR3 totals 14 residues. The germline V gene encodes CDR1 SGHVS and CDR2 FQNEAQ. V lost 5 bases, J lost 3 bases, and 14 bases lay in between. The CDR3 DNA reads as TGTGCCAGCAGCGCCGGCGTTGGGAGCTACGAGCAGTACTTC. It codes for CASSAGVGSYEQYF.

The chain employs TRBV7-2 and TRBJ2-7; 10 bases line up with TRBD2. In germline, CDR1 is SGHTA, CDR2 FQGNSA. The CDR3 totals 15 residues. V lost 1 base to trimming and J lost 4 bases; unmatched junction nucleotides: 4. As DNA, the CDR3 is TGTGCCAGCAGCTTAGAGGTTAGCGGGGGGTACGAGCAGTACTTC. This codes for CASSLEVSGGYEQYF.

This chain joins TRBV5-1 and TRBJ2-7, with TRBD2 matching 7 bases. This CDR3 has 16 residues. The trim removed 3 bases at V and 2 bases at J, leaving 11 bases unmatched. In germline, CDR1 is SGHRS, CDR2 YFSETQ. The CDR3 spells CASSYPHGEGPYEQYF. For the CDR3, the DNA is TGCGCCAGCAGCTACCCCCATGGGGAGGGCCCCTACGAGCAGTACTTC. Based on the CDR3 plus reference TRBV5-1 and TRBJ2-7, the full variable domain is KAGVTQTPRYLIKTRGQQVTLSCSPISGHRSVSWYQQTPGQGLQFLFEYFSETQRNKGNFPGRFSGRQFSNSRSEMNVSTLELGDSALYLCASSYPHGEGPYEQYFGPGTRLTVT.

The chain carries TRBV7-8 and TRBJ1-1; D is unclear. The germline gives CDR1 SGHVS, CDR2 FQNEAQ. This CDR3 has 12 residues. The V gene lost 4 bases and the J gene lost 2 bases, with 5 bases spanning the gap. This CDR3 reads CASSSSNTEAFF. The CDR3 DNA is TGTGCCAGCAGCTCTTCAAACACTGAAGCTTTCTTT.

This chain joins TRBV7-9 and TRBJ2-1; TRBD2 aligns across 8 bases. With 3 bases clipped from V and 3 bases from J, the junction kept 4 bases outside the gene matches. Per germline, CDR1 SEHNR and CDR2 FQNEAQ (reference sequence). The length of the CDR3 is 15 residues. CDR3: CASSFPGGIYNEQFF. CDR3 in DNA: TGTGCCAGCAGCTTTCCGGGAGGGATCTACAATGAGCAGTTCTTC. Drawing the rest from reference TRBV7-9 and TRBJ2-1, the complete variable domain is DTGVSQNPRHKITKRGQNVTFRCDPISEHNRLYWYRQTLGQGPEFLTYFQNEAQLEKSRLLSDRFSAERPKGSFSTLEIQRTEQGDSAMYLCASSFPGGIYNEQFFGPGTRLTVL.

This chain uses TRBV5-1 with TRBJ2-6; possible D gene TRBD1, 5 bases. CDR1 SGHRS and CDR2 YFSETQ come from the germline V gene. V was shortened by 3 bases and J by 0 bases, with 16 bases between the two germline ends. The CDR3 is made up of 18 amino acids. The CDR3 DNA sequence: TGCGCCAGCAGCTCGCCGACAGATCCCCACTCTGGGGCCAACGTCCTGACTTTC. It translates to CASSSPTDPHSGANVLTF.

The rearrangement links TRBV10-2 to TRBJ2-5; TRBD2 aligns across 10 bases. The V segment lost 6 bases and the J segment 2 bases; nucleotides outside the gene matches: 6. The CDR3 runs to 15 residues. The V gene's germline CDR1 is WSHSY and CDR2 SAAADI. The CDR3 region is CASREELAGQETQYF. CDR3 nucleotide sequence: TGCGCCAGCAGAGAGGAACTAGCGGGGCAAGAGACCCAGTACTTC.

The CDR3 spells CASSQETRDREYYGYTF. The CDR3 DNA reads as TGCGCCAGCAGCCAAGAGACACGGGACAGGGAATACTATGGCTACACCTTC. The rearrangement links TRBV4-1 to TRBJ1-2, with TRBD1 matching 9 bases. Germline CDR1 reads MGHRA; CDR2 reads YSYEKL. The CDR3 extends over 17 amino acids. V was pared by 0 bases and J by 3 bases, with 8 bases of the junction left unmatched.